This T cell receptor beta chain is drawn from a study of shared clonotypes between healthy human individuals. This table comes from immunoSEQ multiplex PCR, and its TCRdb copy is limited to in-frame clones, with some not included. The sample gives some 580,000 clones, 97% of which show up once; 0.045% to 0.06% is in the top ten. Germline V gene sequence: CDR1 KGHSH, CDR2 LQKENI. This CDR3 has 15 residues. Deletions cut 3 bases from V and 3 bases from J, with 13 bases between. The chain employs TRBV18 and TRBJ2-3; D is possibly TRBD2 (6 bases). The source of this sequence is a woman aged 25 to 39 in good health. Sequencing used naive CD4+ T cells sorted from blood. The subset was: CD45RA+ positively selected. The CDR3 region is CASSPGTLGTDTQYF. The DNA of the CDR3 is TGTGCCAGCTCACCCGGGACTCTGGGGACAGATACGCAGTATTTT.